This is a list of T cell receptor delta chains from one sample in a study of Vδ1+ human thymocytes. TCRdb reanalyzed the multiplex PCR reads using CATT. The sample records about 75,000 delta-chain clones, about 38% being singletons. The sample was Vdelta1+ gamma-delta thymocytes from the thymus. Source of these receptors: a boy under three years old who had congenital heart surgery. The CDR3 runs from the conserved cysteine through the conserved F or W. D genes are given only for firm matches. Where a row states a size, it is once, few, many or the class of an expanded clone; other rows omit it.

abundance,j_gene,v_gene,len,d_gene,CDR3nt,CDR3aa
.,TRDJ1,TRDV2,16,TRDD3,TGTGCCTGTGCTGTTTCTGGGGATACGCCCCCCGATAAACTCATCTTT,CACAVSGDTPPDKLIF
.,TRDJ1,TRDV1,16,.,TGTGCTCTTGGGGAAGGGGCGAAGGGATTCTACGATAAACTCATCTTT,CALGEGAKGFYDKLIF
few,TRDJ1,TRDV1,22,TRDD3,TGTGCTCTTGGGGAACTCTGGTACTGGGGGATACAGGGGGAGCGGTACACCGATAAACTCATCTTT,CALGELWYWGIQGERYTDKLIF
.,TRDJ1,TRDV1,15,.,TGTGCTCTTGGGGCAATTTCGGGGGACACCGATAAACTCATCTTT,CALGAISGDTDKLIF
few,TRDJ1,TRDV1,15,.,TGTGCTCTTGGGGAACTAACCCGTAACACCGATAAACTCATCTTT,CALGELTRNTDKLIF
.,TRDJ1,TRDV1,23,TRDD3,TGTGCTCTTGGGGAACTGAAAGAGCCCCCAACTGGGGACTGGGGGACCTCGTCCGATAAACTCATCTTT,CALGELKEPPTGDWGTSSDKLIF
.,TRDJ1,TRDV1,16,.,TGTGCTCTCAATTCCTACGGCTGGGGGGCAGGCGGTAAACTCATCTTT,CALNSYGWGAGGKLIF
.,TRDJ1,TRDV1,15,.,TGTGCTCTTGGGGAGCCCCCGGGGAATACCGATAAACTCATCTTT,CALGEPPGNTDKLIF
few,TRDJ1,TRDV1,23,TRDD3,TGTGCTCTTGGGGAACTAGGCCCTTCGGGAGCAACTGGGGGATACCAGTACACCGATAAACTCATCTTT,CALGELGPSGATGGYQYTDKLIF
few,TRDJ1,TRDV1,22,TRDD3,TGTGCTCTTGGGGAACTAGGGTGGAAACCCCTACTGGGGATGGCGTACACCGATAAACTCATCTTT,CALGELGWKPLLGMAYTDKLIF
once,TRDJ1,TRDV1,26,TRDD3,TGTGCTCTTGGGGAGCACCTTCCACCGAAATTAGACTGGGGGATACCTCTCCACCCATACACCGATAAACTCATCTTT,CALGEHLPPKLDWGIPLHPYTDKLIF
.,TRDJ1,TRDV2,17,TRDD3,TGTGCCTGGCACTGGGGCCCCCGATACTGGTACACCGATAAACTCATCTTT,CAWHWGPRYWYTDKLIF
.,TRDJ1,TRDV1,16,TRDD3,TGTGCTCTTGGAGAGGGGTCGGGGGATACGGAGGATAAACTCATCTTT,CALGEGSGDTEDKLIF
few,TRDJ1,TRDV1,22,TRDD3,TGTGCTCTTGGGGAACCTCCTCTCATTTACTGGGGGATACCGGCCGACACCGATAAACTCATCTTT,CALGEPPLIYWGIPADTDKLIF
few,TRDJ1,TRDV1,14,.,TGTGCTCTTGGGGACCGAATTCCGGCCGATAAACTCATCTTT,CALGDRIPADKLIF
.,TRDJ1,TRDV1,18,.,TGTGCTCTTGGAGGTTCCTACGGGTTGGGGGGACCCACCGATAAACTCATCTTT,CALGGSYGLGGPTDKLIF
.,TRDJ1,TRDV1,15,.,TGTGCTCTTGGAGATCTATGGGTGCCGTCCGATAAACTCATCTTT,CALGDLWVPSDKLIF
few,TRDJ1,TRDV1,23,TRDD3,TGTGCTCTTGGGGAATATGTCTACTGGGGGAAGATAAACCCAAACCATTACACCGATAAACTCATCTTT,CALGEYVYWGKINPNHYTDKLIF
few,TRDJ1,TRDV1,16,.,TGTGCTCTTGGGGAACTACAGGTCCCGGGATCGGGTAAACTCATCTTT,CALGELQVPGSGKLIF
.,TRDJ1,TRDV1,19,TRDD3,TGTGCTCTTGGGGCTTCAAGAACGTCTATCAGTCTGGGGGAGCATAAACTCATCTTT,CALGASRTSISLGEHKLIF
few,TRDJ1,TRDV1,25,TRDD3,TGTGCTCTTGGGGACCACGCCCCTTCCTCCCCTACCCTTTACTGGGGGATACACCCTTACCCCAAACTCATCTTT,CALGDHAPSSPTLYWGIHPYPKLIF
.,TRDJ1,TRDV1,16,TRDD2,TGTGCTCTTGGGGAACGTTTCCTACTTTTCACCGATAAACTCATCTTT,CALGERFLLFTDKLIF
.,TRDJ1,TRDV1,19,.,TGTGCTCTTGGGGAACCCTCTCTTGGGGATCCAAGAGGTGTCGATAAACTCATCTTT,CALGEPSLGDPRGVDKLIF
.,TRDJ1,TRDV1,22,TRDD3,TGTGCTCTTGGGGAATTCACCCGGGTTCGTCTTTCCTATTCTGGGGGATACGATAAACTCATCTTT,CALGEFTRVRLSYSGGYDKLIF
.,TRDJ1,TRDV1,17,.,TGTGCTCTTGGGGAACTTCCTAAGCGGTGGAGAACCGATAAACTCATCTTT,CALGELPKRWRTDKLIF
.,TRDJ1,TRDV1,18,.,TGTGCTCTTGGGGAATTTGCCGGGGAGTCATTGTACACCGATAAACTCATCTTT,CALGEFAGESLYTDKLIF
few,TRDJ1,TRDV1,24,TRDD3,TGTGCTCTTGTCTCCGTGGACTTCCTCCCTGAGTACTGGGGGAAGCCGGGGGAAACCGATAAACTCATCTTT,CALVSVDFLPEYWGKPGETDKLIF
few,TRDJ1,TRDV1,22,TRDD2,TGTGCTCTTGGGGCAGGCCTTCCTACCTCGTACTGGGGTCCTTCCTACACCGATAAACTCATCTTT,CALGAGLPTSYWGPSYTDKLIF
few,TRDJ1,TRDV1,16,.,TGTGCTCTTGGGACCCGAAGGTCCCTACAGCCGAATAAACTCATCTTT,CALGTRRSLQPNKLIF
.,TRDJ1,TRDV1,20,.,TGTGCTCTTGGGGAACTTCGGCCACCGTGGGTGGGCTCCAGGGGCGATAAACTCATCTTT,CALGELRPPWVGSRGDKLIF
.,TRDJ1,TRDV1,18,.,TGTGCTCTTGGGGAAGAACCCCTCGCTAGTTCCGTGCCCGGTAAACTCATCTTT,CALGEEPLASSVPGKLIF
.,TRDJ1,TRDV2,22,TRDD3,TGTGCCAGTACAACCTCCATAACCGTTCCCAGCTGGGGGACCCCTAGAACCGATAAACTCATCTTT,CASTTSITVPSWGTPRTDKLIF
few,TRDJ1,TRDV1,16,.,TGTGCTCTTGGGGAACTTTGCCGCGTAAAGGGCGATAAACTCATCTTT,CALGELCRVKGDKLIF
few,TRDJ1,TRDV1,22,.,TGTGCTCTTGGGGGACTGGCCTTCCTACCGTTACTGGGGGATCCTGGAGCCGATAAACTCATCTTT,CALGGLAFLPLLGDPGADKLIF
few,TRDJ1,TRDV1,17,TRDD3,TGTGCTCTTCGGGTTGCCCGACTGGGGGATAAGATCGATAAACTCATCTTT,CALRVARLGDKIDKLIF
once,TRDJ1,TRDV2,19,TRDD3,TGTGCCTGTGACACTCGGACTGGGGGATACGTCTTCTCTCATGATAAACTCATCTTT,CACDTRTGGYVFSHDKLIF
.,TRDJ1,TRDV3,11,.,TGTGCCTGTCGTACTGAGATGAAACTCATCTTT,CACRTEMKLIF
once,TRDJ1,TRDV1,21,TRDD2,TGTGCTCTTGGGGAACTAGAGGTTCCTACGATTGGGCCCCTCATCCGCGATAAACTCATCTTT,CALGELEVPTIGPLIRDKLIF
.,TRDJ1,TRDV2,16,TRDD3,TGTGCCTGGGGGGGTGGGGGACGCACTCGCACCGATAAACTCATCTTT,CAWGGGGRTRTDKLIF
once,TRDJ1,TRDV1,20,TRDD3,TGTGCTCTTGGGGAACGGTCCCCCTGCCTGGGGGATGTAGCCACCGATAAACTCATCTTT,CALGERSPCLGDVATDKLIF
few,TRDJ1,TRDV1,23,.,TGTGCTCTTGGGGAGCGCCCGACACCCGTACCCCCTACCGTACAGTGCTGGACCGATAAACTCATCTTT,CALGERPTPVPPTVQCWTDKLIF